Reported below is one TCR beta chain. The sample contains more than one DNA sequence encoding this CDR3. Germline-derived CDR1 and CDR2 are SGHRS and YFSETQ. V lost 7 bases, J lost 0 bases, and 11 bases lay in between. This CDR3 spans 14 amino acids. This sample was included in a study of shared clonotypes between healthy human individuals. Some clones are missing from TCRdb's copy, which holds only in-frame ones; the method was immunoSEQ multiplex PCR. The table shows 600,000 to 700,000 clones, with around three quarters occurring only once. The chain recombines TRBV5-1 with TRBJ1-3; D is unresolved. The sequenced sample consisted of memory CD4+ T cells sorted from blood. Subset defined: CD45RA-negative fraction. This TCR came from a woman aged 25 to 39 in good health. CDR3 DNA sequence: TGCGCCAGCCGGGCGGAGGCCTCTGGAAACACCATATATTTT. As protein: CASRAEASGNTIYF.